This T cell receptor beta chain emerged from a study of beta chain features in type 1 diabetes. Study at large: In age, gender and cell yields, patients were similar to healthy donors. Overall study results and limits: Within patients, naive, central memory and Treg TCRB repertoires seemed more similar than within healthy donors.

Regarding this clone: The antigen is undetermined.

Of the isolated RNA, all was reverse transcribed, and so the sequenced material was expressed TCRB transcripts. Profiling relied on immunoSEQ multiplex PCR, and the TCRdb table lists in-frame clones only, not all of them. The table has approximately 17,000 clones, approximately 55% seen once. V lost 2 bases, J lost 2 bases, and 3 bases stayed unmatched. The length of the CDR3 is 15 residues. CDR1 is SGHVS and CDR2 is FQNEAQ in the germline V gene. All of the sorted populations showed purity greater than 95%. The sequencing sample was made of stem cell memory CD4+ T cells from blood. The source of this sequence is a woman under 30 in good health. This chain links TRBV7-8 with TRBJ1-3; 7 bases are shared with TRBD1. This chain's CDR3 is CASSLRQGPGNTIYF. For the CDR3, the DNA is TGTGCCAGCAGCTTAAGACAGGGCCCTGGAAACACCATATATTTT.